Listed below are T cell receptor beta chains from one sample, sequenced in a study of T-cell memory formation after mild COVID-19. MiXCR, applied by TCRdb to the 5' RACE reads, yields one record per CDR3 protein. The sample holds 170,000 or so distinct CDR3 sequences; 20% to 25% are singletons and the top ten take 23%. Source material: PBMCs or a T cell subset sorted from them (not recorded which). The source is an adult woman who had mild COVID-19 (a few samples of this study predate the infection). Cell type and time point are not known. CDR3s include the opening cysteine and the closing phenylalanine or tryptophan. A D gene is named only where the DNA matches it firmly. The size of a clone is reported for some rows only, either as once, few or many, or as a class for expanded clones.

v_call: TRBV7-3
clone_size: NA
d_call: NA
j_call: TRBJ2-7
cdr3_nt: TGTGCCAGCAGCTTTTCAGCGGACTCCTACGAGCAGTACTTC
cdr3_aa: CASSFSADSYEQYF

v_call: TRBV7-2
clone_size: NA
d_call: NA
j_call: TRBJ2-7
cdr3_nt: TGTGCCAGCACCCCCCGGTCCAGGGGAGTCGAGCAGTACTTC
cdr3_aa: CASTPRSRGVEQYF

v_call: TRBV2
clone_size: NA
d_call: TRBD1
j_call: TRBJ1-1
cdr3_nt: TGTGCCAGCAGTGAAGCGGGACAGCTGAACACTGAAGCTTTCTTT
cdr3_aa: CASSEAGQLNTEAFF

v_call: TRBV7-9
clone_size: few
d_call: TRBD2
j_call: TRBJ2-7
cdr3_nt: TGTGCCAGCAGCTTTATAGCGGGAGGAAACGAGCAGTACTTC
cdr3_aa: CASSFIAGGNEQYF

v_call: TRBV7-9
clone_size: NA
d_call: NA
j_call: TRBJ1-5
cdr3_nt: TGTGCCAGCAGCTTAGACGGGGAGAACAATCAGCCCCAGCATTTT
cdr3_aa: CASSLDGENNQPQHF

v_call: TRBV12-3/TRBV12-4
clone_size: NA
d_call: NA
j_call: TRBJ1-5
cdr3_nt: TGTGCCAGCAGTTTAGCCAGGGACGGCAATCAGCCCCAGCATTTT
cdr3_aa: CASSLARDGNQPQHF

v_call: TRBV14
clone_size: few
d_call: NA
j_call: TRBJ1-1
cdr3_nt: TGTGCCAGCAGCCAACCCGGGCCTTTAACGGGCACTGAAGCTTTCTTT
cdr3_aa: CASSQPGPLTGTEAFF

v_call: TRBV27
clone_size: NA
d_call: TRBD1
j_call: TRBJ1-5
cdr3_nt: TGTGCCAGCAGGCCGGGACAGAATAGCAATCAGCCCCAGCATTTT
cdr3_aa: CASRPGQNSNQPQHF

v_call: TRBV9
clone_size: few
d_call: TRBD1
j_call: TRBJ1-6
cdr3_nt: TGTGCCAGCAGCCTTCGGACAGGGGACCCCCTCCACTTT
cdr3_aa: CASSLRTGDPLHF

v_call: TRBV23-1
clone_size: NA
d_call: TRBD1
j_call: TRBJ1-5
cdr3_nt: TGCGCCAGCAGTCTCATGGGGCACCGGGACAGGGACCGCGGCAATCAGCCCCAGCATTTT
cdr3_aa: CASSLMGHRDRDRGNQPQHF

v_call: TRBV7-3
clone_size: NA
d_call: NA
j_call: TRBJ2-3
cdr3_nt: TGTGCCAGCAGCTTAGATCTGGGGTCTACGCAGTATTTT
cdr3_aa: CASSLDLGSTQYF

v_call: TRBV6-1
clone_size: NA
d_call: NA
j_call: TRBJ1-3
cdr3_nt: TGTGCCAGCAGTGAAGGCCCAAGCTCTGGAAACACCATATATTTT
cdr3_aa: CASSEGPSSGNTIYF

v_call: TRBV12-3/TRBV12-4
clone_size: few
d_call: NA
j_call: TRBJ2-2
cdr3_nt: TGTGCCAGCAGTTTTCCGGGAGTTGGGGTTATCGGGGAGCTGTTTTTT
cdr3_aa: CASSFPGVGVIGELFF

v_call: TRBV2
clone_size: few
d_call: NA
j_call: TRBJ2-7
cdr3_nt: TGTGCCAGCAGGGAGGGGACACTTACCTCCTACGAGCAGTACTTC
cdr3_aa: CASREGTLTSYEQYF

v_call: TRBV11-1
clone_size: NA
d_call: NA
j_call: TRBJ2-1
cdr3_nt: TGTGCCAGCAGCTTATCCGAAACAGGGTACAATGAGCAGTTCTTC
cdr3_aa: CASSLSETGYNEQFF

v_call: TRBV30
clone_size: NA
d_call: NA
j_call: TRBJ1-1
cdr3_nt: TGTGCCTGGAGTGACAGATTACGCACTGAAGCTTTCTTT
cdr3_aa: CAWSDRLRTEAFF

v_call: TRBV7-9
clone_size: many
d_call: TRBD2
j_call: TRBJ2-1
cdr3_nt: TGTGCCAGCAGCTCAACTGCCGGACTAGCGAAGCAGTTCTTC
cdr3_aa: CASSSTAGLAKQFF

v_call: TRBV12-3/TRBV12-4
clone_size: few
d_call: NA
j_call: TRBJ2-1
cdr3_nt: TGTGCCAGCAGTCCCTTCCAGTTGGCCCACAATGAGCAGTTCTTC
cdr3_aa: CASSPFQLAHNEQFF

v_call: TRBV4-1
clone_size: NA
d_call: TRBD1
j_call: TRBJ2-1
cdr3_nt: TGCGCCAGCAGAGACAGGGGAATTTTTGATGAGCAGTTCTTC
cdr3_aa: CASRDRGIFDEQFF

v_call: TRBV12-3/TRBV12-4
clone_size: many
d_call: TRBD1
j_call: TRBJ1-2
cdr3_nt: TGTGCCAGCAGACAGGGGGTTGGTCGCTATGGCTACACCTTC
cdr3_aa: CASRQGVGRYGYTF

v_call: TRBV12-3/TRBV12-4
clone_size: NA
d_call: TRBD2
j_call: TRBJ2-1
cdr3_nt: TGTGCCAGCAGCCAGGGACTAGCGGGTTCCAATGAGCAGTTCTTC
cdr3_aa: CASSQGLAGSNEQFF

v_call: TRBV9
clone_size: many
d_call: NA
j_call: TRBJ2-7
cdr3_nt: TGTGCCAGCAGCGTAGGCGCGACAGGAAACTCCTACGAGCAGTACTTC
cdr3_aa: CASSVGATGNSYEQYF

v_call: TRBV7-6
clone_size: NA
d_call: TRBD2
j_call: TRBJ2-1
cdr3_nt: TGTGCCAGCAGCCCGACGACTAGCGGGATGGTTAATGAGCAGTTCTTC
cdr3_aa: CASSPTTSGMVNEQFF

v_call: TRBV10-3
clone_size: NA
d_call: NA
j_call: TRBJ2-3
cdr3_nt: TGTGCCATCAGTGAGGGGTCCGACACAGATACGCAGTATTTT
cdr3_aa: CAISEGSDTDTQYF

v_call: TRBV7-6
clone_size: NA
d_call: NA
j_call: TRBJ1-4
cdr3_nt: TGTGCCAGCAGCTTAGTGAAGGTCCCTAATGAAAAACTGTTTTTT
cdr3_aa: CASSLVKVPNEKLFF

v_call: TRBV6-1
clone_size: few
d_call: NA
j_call: TRBJ2-7
cdr3_nt: TGTGCCAGCACTTGGGGGGCCTCCTACGAGCAGTACTTC
cdr3_aa: CASTWGASYEQYF

v_call: TRBV6-5
clone_size: NA
d_call: NA
j_call: TRBJ2-1
cdr3_nt: TGTGCCAGCAGTTCCCTGGGCGGATTCTCCTACAATGAGCAGTTCTTC
cdr3_aa: CASSSLGGFSYNEQFF

v_call: TRBV3-1
clone_size: NA
d_call: NA
j_call: TRBJ2-7
cdr3_nt: TGTGCCAGCAGCCAAGATCCGGATCACGAGCAGTACTTC
cdr3_aa: CASSQDPDHEQYF

v_call: TRBV20-1
clone_size: few
d_call: NA
j_call: TRBJ2-7
cdr3_nt: TGCAGTGCTAGAGGAAGCACGGCCTCCTACGAGCAGTACTTC
cdr3_aa: CSARGSTASYEQYF

v_call: TRBV5-5
clone_size: few
d_call: TRBD1
j_call: TRBJ1-1
cdr3_nt: TGTGCCAGCAGCTTGGGAGGGGGACAGGGGCCCCTGGGAATTGAAGCTTTCTTT
cdr3_aa: CASSLGGGQGPLGIEAFF

v_call: TRBV4-2
clone_size: few
d_call: TRBD2
j_call: TRBJ2-1
cdr3_nt: TGTGCCAGCAGCCAAGATCTAGCGGGGGGGTATACGGGTGAGCAGTTCTTC
cdr3_aa: CASSQDLAGGYTGEQFF

v_call: TRBV12-3/TRBV12-4
clone_size: many
d_call: NA
j_call: TRBJ1-5
cdr3_nt: TGTGCCAGCCAGGACAGCCAAGATCCCTATCAGCCCCAGCATTTT
cdr3_aa: CASQDSQDPYQPQHF

v_call: TRBV7-9
clone_size: few
d_call: NA
j_call: TRBJ1-1
cdr3_nt: TGTGCCAGCAGCTTAGATCCGGGGGCAGCTTTCTTT
cdr3_aa: CASSLDPGAAFF

v_call: TRBV6-5
clone_size: NA
d_call: TRBD1
j_call: TRBJ1-6
cdr3_nt: TGTGCCAGCAGTTATTGGGTCCCGGGACAGGGTGGTTCACCCCTCCACTTT
cdr3_aa: CASSYWVPGQGGSPLHF

v_call: TRBV9
clone_size: few
d_call: NA
j_call: TRBJ2-7
cdr3_nt: TGTGCCAGCAGCGTGTACGGGGGATCCTACGAGCAGTACTTC
cdr3_aa: CASSVYGGSYEQYF

v_call: TRBV5-5
clone_size: few
d_call: TRBD1
j_call: TRBJ1-5
cdr3_nt: TGTGCCAGCAGCTGGGACAGGGGACGAAATCAGCCCCAGCATTTT
cdr3_aa: CASSWDRGRNQPQHF

v_call: TRBV30
clone_size: few
d_call: NA
j_call: TRBJ2-6
cdr3_nt: TGTGCCTGGAGTGTATCCTCCCCAGGTTTGGCCAACGTCCTGACTTTC
cdr3_aa: CAWSVSSPGLANVLTF

v_call: TRBV9
clone_size: NA
d_call: TRBD2
j_call: TRBJ2-1
cdr3_nt: TGTGCCAGCAGCGTAGCTAGCGGGGTATACAATGAGCAGTTCTTC
cdr3_aa: CASSVASGVYNEQFF

v_call: TRBV7-9
clone_size: NA
d_call: NA
j_call: TRBJ1-2
cdr3_nt: TGTGCCAGCAGCTTAAAAAGCTATGGCTACACCTTC
cdr3_aa: CASSLKSYGYTF

v_call: TRBV30
clone_size: few
d_call: NA
j_call: TRBJ2-1
cdr3_nt: TGTGCCTGGAGTTCGGGGCATGAGCAGTTCTTC
cdr3_aa: CAWSSGHEQFF

v_call: TRBV11-2
clone_size: NA
d_call: NA
j_call: TRBJ1-1
cdr3_nt: TGTGCCAGCAGCTTAGAGCCCGGGGCAGCCTACACTGAAGCTTTCTTT
cdr3_aa: CASSLEPGAAYTEAFF

v_call: TRBV7-9
clone_size: NA
d_call: NA
j_call: TRBJ2-1
cdr3_nt: TGTGCCAGCAGCTTAGAGGGCGGGACGACGAATGAGCAGTTCTTC
cdr3_aa: CASSLEGGTTNEQFF

v_call: TRBV7-8
clone_size: few
d_call: NA
j_call: TRBJ2-1
cdr3_nt: TGTGCCAGCAGCTTGTATATTGGGGCCTCCTACAATGAGCAGTTCTTC
cdr3_aa: CASSLYIGASYNEQFF

v_call: TRBV3-1
clone_size: once
d_call: NA
j_call: TRBJ2-5
cdr3_nt: TGTGCCAGCAGCCAAGCCCGGGCAGGGGTAGAAGAGACCCAGTACTTC
cdr3_aa: CASSQARAGVEETQYF

v_call: TRBV2
clone_size: NA
d_call: TRBD2
j_call: TRBJ2-7
cdr3_nt: TGTGCCAGCAGTGAAGCGCACCCTAGCGGGGTCTCCTACGAGCAGTACTTC
cdr3_aa: CASSEAHPSGVSYEQYF

v_call: TRBV20-1
clone_size: few
d_call: NA
j_call: TRBJ2-7
cdr3_nt: TGCAGTGCTAGGGGCCCTCAGGGACGGCACTCCTACGAGCAGTACTTC
cdr3_aa: CSARGPQGRHSYEQYF

v_call: TRBV20-1
clone_size: NA
d_call: NA
j_call: TRBJ2-5
cdr3_nt: TGCAGTGCTAGAGATCAGGACTTTCAAGAGACCCAGTACTTC
cdr3_aa: CSARDQDFQETQYF

v_call: TRBV29-1
clone_size: few
d_call: TRBD2
j_call: TRBJ2-5
cdr3_nt: TGCAGCGTTGAGTGGCGGGGGGGCCAGTTAAGTAGTCAAGAGACCCAGTACTTC
cdr3_aa: CSVEWRGGQLSSQETQYF

v_call: TRBV7-6
clone_size: NA
d_call: TRBD1
j_call: TRBJ1-2
cdr3_nt: TGTGCCAGCAGCCAGGGACAGGGTGGTGAGAACTATGGCTACACCTTC
cdr3_aa: CASSQGQGGENYGYTF

v_call: TRBV4-3
clone_size: NA
d_call: NA
j_call: TRBJ1-1
cdr3_nt: TGCGCCAGCAGCCAAGATGCGGGGGGCCGCATGAACACTGAAGCTTTCTTT
cdr3_aa: CASSQDAGGRMNTEAFF

v_call: TRBV7-9
clone_size: NA
d_call: NA
j_call: TRBJ2-7
cdr3_nt: TGTGCCAGCAGTCCGTCGGGAAATTCCTACGAGCAGTACTTC
cdr3_aa: CASSPSGNSYEQYF

v_call: TRBV7-6
clone_size: NA
d_call: TRBD1
j_call: TRBJ2-1
cdr3_nt: TGTGCCAGCAGCTTAGGGACAGGGGATGAGCAGTTCTTC
cdr3_aa: CASSLGTGDEQFF

v_call: TRBV5-6
clone_size: NA
d_call: TRBD2
j_call: TRBJ2-1
cdr3_nt: TGTGCCAGCAGCTTGGGAAGGGGACTAGCGGGAGGCAATGAGCAGTTCTTC
cdr3_aa: CASSLGRGLAGGNEQFF